These T cell receptor beta chains were read from a single sample in a study of blood T cell repertoires in COVID-19. Profiled with immunoSEQ multiplex PCR; TCRdb holds only in-frame clones, not every one. Of about 200,000 clones listed, 89% are singletons. Sequencing used PBMCs or T cells enriched from blood (not recorded which). The receptors stem from a woman between 18 and 29 years old who had recovered from COVID-19. CDR3s include the opening cysteine and the closing phenylalanine or tryptophan. The order of the fields is clone size, D gene, V gene, J gene, CDR3 DNA, CDR3 protein. D genes are given only for firm matches. Size values are once, few and many counts, or a class for expanded clones, and some rows have none.

-	-	TRBV5-1	TRBJ2-7	TGCGCCAGCAGCTTGGATGAGCGCAGTTGGGACGAGCAGTACTTC	CASSLDERSWDEQYF
-	-	TRBV9	TRBJ1-6	TGTGCCAGCAGCGTAGGAGCCCGGGGTGGAAATAATTCACCCCTCCACTTT	CASSVGARGGNNSPLHF
-	TRBD1	TRBV25-1	TRBJ1-1	TGTGCCAGCTTGGAGCGGACAGGGGAATCCACTGAAGCTTTCTTT	CASLERTGESTEAFF
-	-	TRBV28	TRBJ1-2	TGTGCCAGCAGTTTCCGTCCACTTAACTATGGCTACACCTTC	CASSFRPLNYGYTF
-	-	TRBV6-5	TRBJ1-2	TGTGCCAGCAGTTACACCGACCGGGACTACGAGTTC	CASSYTDRDYEF
-	-	TRBV21-1	TRBJ1-2	TGTGCCAGCAGCAAAGATCTTTTGTGGAGCGGGGATTCAGGTGGCTACACCTTC	CASSKDLLWSGDSGGYTF
-	-	TRBV3-1/TRBV3-2	TRBJ1-5	TGTGCCAGCAGCCAAGCCCCAGTACACGCAGGCAATCAGCCCCAGCATTTT	CASSQAPVHAGNQPQHF
-	TRBD1	TRBV28	TRBJ1-2	TGTGCGATAGTGAAACTAGGGACAGGGGAATACGGCACCTTC	CAIVKLGTGEYGTF
once	-	TRBV7-9	TRBJ2-7	TGTGCCAGCACATACTTGGGAGTCTCCTACGAGCAGTACTTC	CASTYLGVSYEQYF
-	-	TRBV9	TRBJ2-1	TGTGCCAGCAGCGCCCGGGACTTTCCGTCCTACAATGAGCAGTTCTTC	CASSARDFPSYNEQFF
-	TRBD1	TRBV9	TRBJ2-7	TGTGCCAGCAGCGTAGGGGACAGGGTGGGGGAGCAGTACTTC	CASSVGDRVGEQYF
-	TRBD1	TRBV9	TRBJ1-1	TGTGCCAGCAGCGCAACAGGGGACACTGAAGCTTTCTTT	CASSATGDTEAFF